The clone carrying this T cell receptor (beta chain) came up a few times. Its antigen is undetermined. PCR was performed using 60 Vbeta and 13 Jbeta primers. Assay used: immunoSEQ multiplex PCR; TCRdb lists only in-frame clones, some missing. Here the sample spans almost 95,000 clones, 69% being singletons. This record comes from a study of cytomegalovirus exposure and HLA in healthy donors. Study-level results: In a later analysis, V- and J-gene trimming of beta chains associated with a DCLRE1C missense variant, replicated independently. A later analysis, which compared TCR beta chains of equal frequency, found the HLA-associated ones more clonally expanded.

Sequencing was performed on PBMCs. This clonotype was sampled from a middle-aged man in good health and CMV-seronegative.

CDR3 DNA sequence: TGTGCCAGCAGTAAAACTACCGGGGAGCTGTTTTTT. Translated, it gives CASSKTTGELFF. The rearrangement joins TRBV7-3 to TRBJ2-2; unclear D gene. Trimming cost V 6 bases and J 5 bases, with 7 bases left between them. Germline CDR1 is SGHTA and CDR2 is FQGTGA. The CDR3 is 12 residues long.